The clone carrying this T cell receptor (beta chain) has ten or more counts. The antigen remains undetermined. This sample was included in a study of read filtering for tumor transcriptome and immune sequencing. Study results and caveats: IR-seq and RNA-seq agreed better without single-read clonotypes. In IR-seq, single-read clonotypes were roughly 80% of clonotypes but approximately 3.5% of reads.

The CDR3 length is 14 residues. The germline gives CDR1 SGHRS, CDR2 YFSETQ. Trimming pared 0 bases from V and 1 base from J, leaving 7 bases between. From roughly 390 ng of RNA, a library with molecular barcoded alpha/delta and beta/gamma adaptors was made. TCRdb passed the reads through MiXCR, listing each CDR3 protein once. This sample yields 100,000 to 150,000 distinct CDR3 sequences, of which around 13% are seen a single time; 11% belongs to the top ten. Material: a population of CD138-negative cells sorted from bone marrow. This sequence originates from a donor older than 35 with multiple myeloma. The J gene is TRBJ2-5, the V gene TRBV5-1, with D hard to call. The CDR3 DNA is TGCGCCAGCAGCTTGGGCACCCTCCAAGAGACCCAGTACTTC. This translates into CASSLGTLQETQYF. Drawing the rest from reference TRBV5-1 and TRBJ2-5, the complete variable domain is KAGVTQTPRYLIKTRGQQVTLSCSPISGHRSVSWYQQTPGQGLQFLFEYFSETQRNKGNFPGRFSGRQFSNSRSEMNVSTLELGDSALYLCASSLGTLQETQYFGPGTRLLVL.